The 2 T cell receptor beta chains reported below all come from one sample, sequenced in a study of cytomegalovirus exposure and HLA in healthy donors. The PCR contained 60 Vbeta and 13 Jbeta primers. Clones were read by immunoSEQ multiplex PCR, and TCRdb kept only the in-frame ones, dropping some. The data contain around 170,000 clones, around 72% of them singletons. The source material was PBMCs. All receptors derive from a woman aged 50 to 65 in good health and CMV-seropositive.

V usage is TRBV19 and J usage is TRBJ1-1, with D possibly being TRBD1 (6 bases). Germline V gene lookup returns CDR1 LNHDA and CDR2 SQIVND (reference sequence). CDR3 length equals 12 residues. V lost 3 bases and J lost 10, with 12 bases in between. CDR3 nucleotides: TGTGCCAGTAGTATCTTTGGGACAAGAGCTTTCTTT. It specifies CASSIFGTRAFF.

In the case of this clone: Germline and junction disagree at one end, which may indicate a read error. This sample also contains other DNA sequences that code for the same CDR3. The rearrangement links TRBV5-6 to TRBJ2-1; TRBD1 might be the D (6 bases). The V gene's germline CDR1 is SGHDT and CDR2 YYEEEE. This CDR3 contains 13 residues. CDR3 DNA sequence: TGTGCCAGTAGCTTCACAGGGATCGATGAGCAGTTCTTC. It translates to CASSFTGIDEQFF.